The 2 T cell receptor beta chains listed next were all sequenced from one sample in a study of cytomegalovirus exposure and HLA in healthy donors. Researchers ran the PCR with 60 Vbeta and 13 Jbeta primers. Here immunoSEQ multiplex PCR was the method, and the copy in TCRdb shows in-frame clones only, minus some. The sample shows 150,000 to 250,000 clones, roughly four fifths of them seen only once. The sample was PBMCs. Receptors were obtained from a woman aged 45 to 65 in good health and CMV-seropositive.

V gene TRBV6-6 combines with J gene TRBJ1-6; D is perhaps TRBD1 (6 bases). V gave up 6 bases and J gave up 3 bases, with 15 bases separating them. Germline lookup yields CDR1 MNHNY and CDR2 SVGAGI (reference sequence). The CDR3 is 16 residues long. Here the CDR3 reads CASRHGGAYYNSPLHF. CDR3 coding DNA: TGTGCCAGCAGACACGGGGGGGCTTACTATAATTCACCCCTCCACTTT.

The rearrangement links TRBV19 to TRBJ2-2; TRBD2 matches at 7 bases. The CDR3 contains 17 residues. Germline V gene sequence: CDR1 LNHDA, CDR2 SQIVND (reference sequence). Germline trimming cut 5 bases from V and 5 bases from J; bases unmatched to any gene: 14. The CDR3 region has the DNA TGTGCCAGTAGTTCCCAGAATGGGAGGGCCCAAACCGGGGAGCTGTTTTTT. Amino acid sequence: CASSSQNGRAQTGELFF. Variable domain in full (rest from reference TRBV19 and TRBJ2-2): DGGITQSPKYLFRKEGQNVTLSCEQNLNHDAMYWYRQDPGQGLRLIYYSQIVNDFQKGDIAEGYSVSREKKESFPLTVTSAQKNPTAFYLCASSSQNGRAQTGELFFGEGSRLTVL.